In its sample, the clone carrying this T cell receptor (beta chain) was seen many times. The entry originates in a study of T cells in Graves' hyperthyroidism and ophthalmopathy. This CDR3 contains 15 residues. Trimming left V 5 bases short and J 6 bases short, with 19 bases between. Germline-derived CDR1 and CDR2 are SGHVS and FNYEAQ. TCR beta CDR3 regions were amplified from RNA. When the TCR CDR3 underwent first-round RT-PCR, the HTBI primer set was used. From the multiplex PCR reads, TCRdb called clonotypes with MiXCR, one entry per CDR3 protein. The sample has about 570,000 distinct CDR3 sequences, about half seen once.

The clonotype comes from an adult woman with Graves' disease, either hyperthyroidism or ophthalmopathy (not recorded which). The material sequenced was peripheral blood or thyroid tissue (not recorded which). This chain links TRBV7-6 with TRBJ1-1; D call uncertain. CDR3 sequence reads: CASSPASVPAAEAFF. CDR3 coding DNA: TGTGCCAGCAGCCCAGCCTCGGTCCCAGCCGCTGAAGCTTTCTTT.